These T cell receptor beta chains were read from a single sample in a study of STAT5B mutations in CD4+ large granular lymphocyte leukemia. The assay was immunoSEQ multiplex PCR, and TCRdb's table has in-frame clones only and misses some. The table has fewer than 50,000 clones, 86% seen once. What was sequenced was CD4+ T cells from blood buffy coats. These receptors were collected from a human donor in good health. Both conserved end residues are part of each CDR3. D genes are given only for firm matches. Not every row has a clone size; where given, it reads once, few, many or a size class.

cdr3_aa: CASSFLNEQFF
cdr3_nt: TGTGCCAGCAGCTTTTTAAATGAGCAGTTCTTC
v_call: TRBV7-2
clone_size: NA
d_call: NA
j_call: TRBJ2-1

cdr3_aa: CASSYRLAGGTDTQYF
cdr3_nt: TGTGCCAGCAGTTACCGACTAGCGGGAGGCACAGATACGCAGTATTTT
v_call: TRBV6-5
clone_size: NA
d_call: TRBD2
j_call: TRBJ2-3

cdr3_aa: CASSLFGRGQETQYF
cdr3_nt: TGCGCCAGCAGCTTGTTTGGGAGGGGTCAAGAGACCCAGTACTTC
v_call: TRBV5-1
clone_size: NA
d_call: TRBD2
j_call: TRBJ2-5

cdr3_aa: CASSQVGNTIYF
cdr3_nt: TGTGCCAGCAGCCAAGTCGGAAACACCATATATTTT
v_call: TRBV14
clone_size: once
d_call: NA
j_call: TRBJ1-3

cdr3_aa: CAWSSGTSGSTDTQYF
cdr3_nt: TGTGCCTGGAGTTCCGGGACTAGCGGGAGCACAGATACGCAGTATTTT
v_call: TRBV30
clone_size: NA
d_call: TRBD2
j_call: TRBJ2-3

cdr3_aa: CASSQTSGSSYEQYF
cdr3_nt: TGTGCCAGCAGTCAGACTAGCGGAAGCTCCTACGAGCAGTACTTC
v_call: TRBV28
clone_size: NA
d_call: TRBD2
j_call: TRBJ2-7

cdr3_aa: CASSPGSLTNEKLFF
cdr3_nt: TGCGCCAGCAGTCCGGGGTCCTTGACTAATGAAAAACTGTTTTTT
v_call: TRBV5-1
clone_size: NA
d_call: NA
j_call: TRBJ1-4

cdr3_aa: CASSIFGSGDTEAFF
cdr3_nt: TGTGCCAGTAGTATCTTTGGGTCGGGAGACACTGAAGCTTTCTTT
v_call: TRBV19
clone_size: NA
d_call: NA
j_call: TRBJ1-1

cdr3_aa: CASSSETYREAAFF
cdr3_nt: TGTGCCAGCAGCTCCGAGACTTACAGGGAGGCAGCTTTCTTT
v_call: TRBV7-9
clone_size: NA
d_call: NA
j_call: TRBJ1-1

cdr3_aa: CAISPNNQPQHF
cdr3_nt: TGTGCCATCAGCCCAAACAATCAGCCCCAGCATTTT
v_call: TRBV10-3
clone_size: NA
d_call: NA
j_call: TRBJ1-5

cdr3_aa: CASSLVGGAQYF
cdr3_nt: TGTGCCAGCAGTTTAGTCGGGGGGGCCCAGTACTTC
v_call: TRBV27
clone_size: NA
d_call: TRBD2
j_call: TRBJ2-5

cdr3_aa: CASRLGNEAFF
cdr3_nt: TGTGCCAGCAGGTTGGGGAATGAAGCTTTCTTT
v_call: TRBV2
clone_size: NA
d_call: NA
j_call: TRBJ1-1

cdr3_aa: CASSVPTGELFF
cdr3_nt: TGTGCCAGCAGTGTCCCCACCGGGGAGCTGTTTTTT
v_call: TRBV6-1
clone_size: NA
d_call: NA
j_call: TRBJ2-2

cdr3_aa: CASSQFDRGYTEAFF
cdr3_nt: TGCGCCAGCAGCCAATTTGACAGGGGGTACACTGAAGCTTTCTTT
v_call: TRBV4-1
clone_size: NA
d_call: TRBD1
j_call: TRBJ1-1

cdr3_aa: CASSLGTGNNEQYF
cdr3_nt: TGTGCCAGCAGCTTGGGGACAGGGAATAACGAGCAGTACTTC
v_call: TRBV5-8
clone_size: NA
d_call: TRBD1
j_call: TRBJ2-7

cdr3_aa: CASSGQEDSFSYGYTF
cdr3_nt: TGTGCCAGCAGTGGACAGGAGGACAGTTTTAGCTATGGCTACACCTTC
v_call: TRBV6-1
clone_size: NA
d_call: NA
j_call: TRBJ1-2

cdr3_aa: CASSSGGRPTDTQYF
cdr3_nt: TGTGCCAGCAGCTCGGGAGGACGGCCTACCGATACGCAGTATTTT
v_call: TRBV13
clone_size: once
d_call: TRBD2
j_call: TRBJ2-3

cdr3_aa: CASSQATTGTGTGHEQFF
cdr3_nt: TGTGCCAGCAGCCAAGCGACGACCGGGACTGGCACGGGCCATGAGCAGTTCTTC
v_call: TRBV4-2
clone_size: NA
d_call: NA
j_call: TRBJ2-1

cdr3_aa: CASSASGSGIEQYF
cdr3_nt: TGTGCCAGCAGCGCCAGCGGGAGTGGAATCGAGCAGTACTTC
v_call: TRBV9
clone_size: NA
d_call: TRBD2
j_call: TRBJ2-7

cdr3_aa: CAISGGTGAHEQYF
cdr3_nt: TGTGCCATCAGTGGGGGGACAGGGGCCCACGAGCAGTACTTC
v_call: TRBV10-3
clone_size: NA
d_call: TRBD1
j_call: TRBJ2-7

cdr3_aa: CASSLSSGSRGEQFF
cdr3_nt: TGCGCCAGCAGCTTGTCTAGCGGGAGTAGAGGTGAGCAGTTCTTC
v_call: TRBV5-1
clone_size: few
d_call: TRBD2
j_call: TRBJ2-1

cdr3_aa: CASSLRRGASAFF
cdr3_nt: TGTGCCAGCAGCCTTCGTAGGGGGGCCTCAGCTTTCTTT
v_call: TRBV6-5
clone_size: NA
d_call: NA
j_call: TRBJ1-1

cdr3_aa: CASSRGVDTQYF
cdr3_nt: TGTGCCAGCAGCCGAGGGGTTGATACGCAGTATTTT
v_call: TRBV2
clone_size: NA
d_call: NA
j_call: TRBJ2-3

cdr3_aa: CASSQEDRVNTEAFF
cdr3_nt: TGCGCCAGCAGCCAAGAGGACAGGGTGAACACTGAAGCTTTCTTT
v_call: TRBV4-3
clone_size: NA
d_call: TRBD1
j_call: TRBJ1-1

cdr3_aa: CASSERGGNQPQHF
cdr3_nt: TGTGCCAGCAGTGAAAGAGGAGGGAATCAGCCCCAGCATTTT
v_call: TRBV2
clone_size: NA
d_call: NA
j_call: TRBJ1-5

cdr3_aa: CASSPDSSGNTIYF
cdr3_nt: TGTGCCAGCAGCCCCGATTCCTCTGGAAACACCATATATTTT
v_call: TRBV6-5
clone_size: NA
d_call: NA
j_call: TRBJ1-3

cdr3_aa: CSAQQGIEQFF
cdr3_nt: TGCAGTGCTCAACAGGGCATCGAGCAGTTCTTC
v_call: TRBV20-1
clone_size: NA
d_call: NA
j_call: TRBJ2-1

cdr3_aa: CASSPSGTQETQYF
cdr3_nt: TGTGCCAGCAGCCCTAGCGGAACTCAAGAGACCCAGTACTTC
v_call: TRBV7-2
clone_size: once
d_call: TRBD2
j_call: TRBJ2-5

cdr3_aa: CASSQGIRLGQYF
cdr3_nt: TGTGCCAGCAGCCAAGGCATCCGTCTCGGGCAGTACTTC
v_call: TRBV14
clone_size: NA
d_call: NA
j_call: TRBJ2-7

cdr3_aa: CAWGRGLTYEQYF
cdr3_nt: TGTGCCTGGGGCAGGGGGCTGACCTACGAGCAGTACTTC
v_call: TRBV30
clone_size: NA
d_call: TRBD1
j_call: TRBJ2-7

cdr3_aa: CATRGAEAFF
cdr3_nt: TGTGCCACCCGGGGAGCAGAAGCTTTCTTT
v_call: TRBV6-1
clone_size: NA
d_call: NA
j_call: TRBJ1-1

cdr3_aa: CASSIRKSWNYGYTF
cdr3_nt: TGTGCCAGTAGTATAAGGAAGTCTTGGAACTATGGCTACACCTTC
v_call: TRBV19
clone_size: NA
d_call: NA
j_call: TRBJ1-2

cdr3_aa: CASSLAGEKQFF
cdr3_nt: TGTGCCAGCAGCTTAGCAGGAGAGAAGCAGTTCTTC
v_call: TRBV7-8
clone_size: NA
d_call: NA
j_call: TRBJ2-1

cdr3_aa: CASSLRGNTEAFF
cdr3_nt: TGTGCCAGCAGCTTAAGGGGGAACACTGAAGCTTTCTTT
v_call: TRBV7-9
clone_size: NA
d_call: NA
j_call: TRBJ1-1

cdr3_aa: CSARTGAETQYF
cdr3_nt: TGCAGCGCCAGGACAGGGGCGGAGACCCAGTACTTC
v_call: TRBV29-1
clone_size: NA
d_call: TRBD1
j_call: TRBJ2-5

cdr3_aa: CASSAHPGGVFEQYF
cdr3_nt: TGTGCCAGCAGTGCCCACCCAGGGGGAGTTTTCGAGCAGTACTTC
v_call: TRBV2
clone_size: NA
d_call: TRBD1
j_call: TRBJ2-7

cdr3_aa: CASSLPLVDWTHEQFF
cdr3_nt: TGCGCCAGCAGCCTCCCTTTGGTGGATTGGACGCATGAGCAGTTCTTC
v_call: TRBV5-1
clone_size: NA
d_call: NA
j_call: TRBJ2-1

cdr3_aa: CASSSRHTGLETQYF
cdr3_nt: TGTGCCAGCAGCTCCCGACATACAGGGTTAGAGACCCAGTACTTC
v_call: TRBV7-8
clone_size: NA
d_call: NA
j_call: TRBJ2-5

cdr3_aa: CASSFGGRESKNIQYF
cdr3_nt: TGTGCCAGCAGCTTCGGCGGGAGGGAATCCAAAAACATTCAGTACTTC
v_call: TRBV7-9
clone_size: NA
d_call: TRBD2
j_call: TRBJ2-4

cdr3_aa: CASSLGGTYEQYF
cdr3_nt: TGTGCCAGCAGCTTGGGGGGTACCTACGAGCAGTACTTC
v_call: TRBV7-9
clone_size: NA
d_call: NA
j_call: TRBJ2-7

cdr3_aa: CASSRSAMAGELFF
cdr3_nt: TGTGCCAGTAGTCGCTCAGCCATGGCCGGGGAGCTGTTTTTT
v_call: TRBV19
clone_size: NA
d_call: NA
j_call: TRBJ2-2

cdr3_aa: CASSQVLGMNTEAFF
cdr3_nt: TGTGCCAGCAGCCAAGTTTTGGGGATGAACACTGAAGCTTTCTTT
v_call: TRBV4-2
clone_size: few
d_call: NA
j_call: TRBJ1-1

cdr3_aa: CASSGDYAYEQYF
cdr3_nt: TGTGCCAGCAGTGGGGACTATGCCTACGAGCAGTACTTC
v_call: TRBV6-1
clone_size: NA
d_call: TRBD2
j_call: TRBJ2-7

cdr3_aa: CASRRDRGTVDQPQHF
cdr3_nt: TGTGCCAGCAGACGGGACAGGGGTACGGTGGATCAGCCCCAGCATTTT
v_call: TRBV28
clone_size: NA
d_call: TRBD1
j_call: TRBJ1-5

cdr3_aa: CASSLEPGKGWGEQYF
cdr3_nt: TGCGCCAGCAGCTTGGAGCCGGGAAAGGGGTGGGGCGAGCAGTACTTC
v_call: TRBV5-1
clone_size: NA
d_call: NA
j_call: TRBJ2-7

cdr3_aa: CASSPTSGNNEQYF
cdr3_nt: TGTGCCAGCTCTCCCACTAGCGGGAACAACGAGCAGTACTTC
v_call: TRBV18
clone_size: NA
d_call: TRBD2
j_call: TRBJ2-7

cdr3_aa: CASSYGGTGLSYEQYF
cdr3_nt: TGTGCCAGCAGTTACGGTGGGACAGGACTATCCTACGAGCAGTACTTC
v_call: TRBV6-5
clone_size: NA
d_call: TRBD1
j_call: TRBJ2-7

cdr3_aa: CASSPGGGRVVHEQFF
cdr3_nt: TGCGCCAGCAGCCCGGGAGGCGGGAGGGTGGTCCATGAGCAGTTCTTC
v_call: TRBV5-1
clone_size: NA
d_call: TRBD2
j_call: TRBJ2-1

cdr3_aa: CASSHIDRSTEAFF
cdr3_nt: TGTGCCAGTAGCCACATCGACCGGAGCACTGAAGCTTTCTTT
v_call: TRBV19
clone_size: NA
d_call: NA
j_call: TRBJ1-1

cdr3_aa: CASSYKTSGFNEQFF
cdr3_nt: TGTGCCAGCAGTTACAAGACTAGCGGCTTCAATGAGCAGTTCTTC
v_call: TRBV6-5
clone_size: NA
d_call: TRBD2
j_call: TRBJ2-1

cdr3_aa: CASSLQGLQETQYF
cdr3_nt: TGCGCCAGCAGTTTACAGGGGCTGCAAGAGACCCAGTACTTC
v_call: TRBV5-1
clone_size: NA
d_call: TRBD1
j_call: TRBJ2-5

cdr3_aa: CASSIVSGALNEQFF
cdr3_nt: TGTGCCAGTAGTATAGTATCGGGGGCTCTCAATGAGCAGTTCTTC
v_call: TRBV19
clone_size: NA
d_call: NA
j_call: TRBJ2-1

cdr3_aa: CASSFQSGPDTQYF
cdr3_nt: TGTGCCAGCAGTTTTCAGTCGGGGCCAGATACGCAGTATTTT
v_call: TRBV27
clone_size: NA
d_call: NA
j_call: TRBJ2-3

cdr3_aa: CASSSGQGDEKLFF
cdr3_nt: TGTGCCAGTAGTAGCGGACAGGGAGACGAAAAACTGTTTTTT
v_call: TRBV19
clone_size: NA
d_call: TRBD1
j_call: TRBJ1-4

cdr3_aa: CASSQVLTNQPQHF
cdr3_nt: TGCGCCAGCAGCCAAGTCCTAACCAATCAGCCCCAGCATTTT
v_call: TRBV4-1
clone_size: NA
d_call: NA
j_call: TRBJ1-5

cdr3_aa: CSVTRSYNEQFF
cdr3_nt: TGCAGCGTGACACGCTCCTACAATGAGCAGTTCTTC
v_call: TRBV29-1
clone_size: NA
d_call: NA
j_call: TRBJ2-1

cdr3_aa: CAIRAETGTSFYNEQFF
cdr3_nt: TGTGCCATCCGGGCAGAGACCGGGACTTCGTTCTACAATGAGCAGTTCTTC
v_call: TRBV10-3
clone_size: NA
d_call: NA
j_call: TRBJ2-1

cdr3_aa: CAFYTLDTEAFF
cdr3_nt: TGTGCCTTCTACACCCTGGACACTGAAGCTTTCTTT
v_call: TRBV30
clone_size: NA
d_call: NA
j_call: TRBJ1-1

cdr3_aa: CASSQESGGRYEQYF
cdr3_nt: TGTGCCAGCAGCCAAGAGTCTGGGGGGCGTTACGAGCAGTACTTC
v_call: TRBV14
clone_size: NA
d_call: NA
j_call: TRBJ2-7

cdr3_aa: CSVDSGIRGELFF
cdr3_nt: TGCAGCGTTGACTCGGGGATAAGGGGGGAGCTGTTTTTT
v_call: TRBV29-1
clone_size: once
d_call: NA
j_call: TRBJ2-2